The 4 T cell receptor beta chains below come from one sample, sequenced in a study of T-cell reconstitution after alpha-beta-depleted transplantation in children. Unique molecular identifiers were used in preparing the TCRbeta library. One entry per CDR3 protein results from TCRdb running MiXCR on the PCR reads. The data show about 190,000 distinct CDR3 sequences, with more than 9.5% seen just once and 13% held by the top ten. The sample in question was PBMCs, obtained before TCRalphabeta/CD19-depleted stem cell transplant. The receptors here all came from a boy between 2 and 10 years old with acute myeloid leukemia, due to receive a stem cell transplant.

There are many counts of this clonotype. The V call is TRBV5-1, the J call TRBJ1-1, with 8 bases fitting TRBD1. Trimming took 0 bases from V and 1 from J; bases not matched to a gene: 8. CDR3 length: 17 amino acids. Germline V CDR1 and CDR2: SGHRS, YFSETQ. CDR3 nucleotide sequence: TGCGCCAGCAGCTTGGTCGCAGGGGGCGTTGCGAACACTGAAGCTTTCTTT. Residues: CASSLVAGGVANTEAFF. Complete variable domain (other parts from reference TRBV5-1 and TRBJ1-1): KAGVTQTPRYLIKTRGQQVTLSCSPISGHRSVSWYQQTPGQGLQFLFEYFSETQRNKGNFPGRFSGRQFSNSRSEMNVSTLELGDSALYLCASSLVAGGVANTEAFFGQGTRLTVV.

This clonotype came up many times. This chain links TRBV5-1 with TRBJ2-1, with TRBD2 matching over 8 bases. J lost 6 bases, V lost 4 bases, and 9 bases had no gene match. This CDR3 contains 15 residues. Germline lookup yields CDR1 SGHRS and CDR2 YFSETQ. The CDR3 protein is CASSRTGTSFNEQFF. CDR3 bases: TGCGCCAGCAGCCGGACCGGGACTAGTTTCAATGAGCAGTTCTTC.

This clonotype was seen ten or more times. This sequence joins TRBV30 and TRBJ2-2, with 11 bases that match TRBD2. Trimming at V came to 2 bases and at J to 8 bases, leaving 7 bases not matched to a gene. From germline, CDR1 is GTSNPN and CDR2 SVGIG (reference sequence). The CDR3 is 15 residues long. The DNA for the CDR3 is TGTGCCTGGAGTAAGGGACTAGCGGTGTTGGGGGAGCTGTTTTTT. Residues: CAWSKGLAVLGELFF.

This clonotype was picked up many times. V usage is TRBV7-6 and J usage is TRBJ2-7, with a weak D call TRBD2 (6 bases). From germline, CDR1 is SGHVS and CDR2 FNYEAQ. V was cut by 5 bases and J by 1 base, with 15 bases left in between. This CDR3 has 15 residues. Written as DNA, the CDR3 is TGTGCCAGCAGCCAACCCCTTGCGGGATCCTACGAGCAGTACTTC. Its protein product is CASSQPLAGSYEQYF.